This TCR beta chain derives from a study of PD-L1 blockade in urothelial cancer. Study summary: Atezolizumab was started by patients in the mid-2010s at 1,200 mg intravenously every 3 weeks. Researchers looked at the blood 3 weeks (second dose) and 6 weeks after treatment began.

This CDR3 comprises 16 residues. The junction had 7 bases not matched to a gene; V was cut back by 4 bases and J by 0 bases. In germline, CDR1 is SGDLS, CDR2 YYNGEE. The time point denotes: pretreatment peripheral blood. Between 1 and 8 samples per patient were obtained, pretreatment and on-treatment. The data were produced by immunoSEQ multiplex PCR, yet TCRdb's version contains in-frame clones alone and is incomplete. Here the sample spans some 50,000 clones, about 83% being singletons. This TCR was sampled from a woman aged 60-75 years with urothelial cancer. Sequences were derived from PBMCs, sampled around atezolizumab (anti-PD-L1) treatment. The gene calls are TRBV9 and TRBJ1-3; 7 bases align to TRBD1. The CDR3 DNA reads TGTGCCAGCAGCTCGGGACAGACCACCTCTGGAAACACCATATATTTT. Protein product: CASSSGQTTSGNTIYF.